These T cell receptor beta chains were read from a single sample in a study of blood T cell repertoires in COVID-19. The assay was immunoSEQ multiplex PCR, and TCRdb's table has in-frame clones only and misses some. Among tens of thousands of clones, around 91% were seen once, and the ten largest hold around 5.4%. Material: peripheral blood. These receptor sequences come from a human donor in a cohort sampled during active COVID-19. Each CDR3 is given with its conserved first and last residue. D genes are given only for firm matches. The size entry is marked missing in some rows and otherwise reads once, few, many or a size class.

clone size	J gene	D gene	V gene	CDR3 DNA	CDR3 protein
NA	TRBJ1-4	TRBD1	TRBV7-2	TGTGCCAGCGGACAGGGGATAAATGAAAAACTGTTTTTT	CASGQGINEKLFF
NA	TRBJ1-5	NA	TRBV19	TGTGCCAGTCGCCCAGGGGAGCTTCAGCCCCAGCATTTT	CASRPGELQPQHF
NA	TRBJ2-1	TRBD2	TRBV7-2	TGTGCCAGCAGCACTCGGGACGGGGGGGAGCAGTTCTTC	CASSTRDGGEQFF
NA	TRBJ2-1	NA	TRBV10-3	TGTGCCATCAGTGACGGAGCCGCGCTCGGAAACAATGAGCAGTTCTTC	CAISDGAALGNNEQFF
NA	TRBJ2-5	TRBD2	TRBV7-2	TGTGCCAGCAGCGCTAGCGGGGGGCGGGAGACCCAGTACTTC	CASSASGGRETQYF
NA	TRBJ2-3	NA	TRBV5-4	TGTGCCAGCAGCTTGGGGGGGGTGCGGGGTAGCACAGATACGCAGTATTTT	CASSLGGVRGSTDTQYF
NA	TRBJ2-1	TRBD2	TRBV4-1	TGCGCCAGCAGCCAAGAGCTAGCGGGGGGGCAGCAGTTCTTC	CASSQELAGGQQFF
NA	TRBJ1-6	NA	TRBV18	TGTGCCAGCTCACCGGGCTCGGGGTTAAGCCCTAATTCACCCCTCCACTTT	CASSPGSGLSPNSPLHF
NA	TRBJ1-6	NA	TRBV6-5	TGTGCCAGCAGTCCCGGGATGACAGGTGGATCACCCCTCCACTTT	CASSPGMTGGSPLHF
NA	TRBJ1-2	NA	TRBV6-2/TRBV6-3	TGTGCCAGCAGTCAAACCTCCGGGGAGGGCTACACCTTC	CASSQTSGEGYTF
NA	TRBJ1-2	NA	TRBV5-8	TGTGCCAGCAGCCCCGTCTATGGCTACACCTTC	CASSPVYGYTF
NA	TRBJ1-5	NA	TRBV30	TGTGCCTGGGCCGGGGGGGAAGGGCAGCCCCAGCATTTT	CAWAGGEGQPQHF
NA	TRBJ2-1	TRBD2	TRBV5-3	TGTGCCAGAAGCTTGCCGGGACTAGCGGGGGGTCTGAATGAGCAGTTCTTC	CARSLPGLAGGLNEQFF
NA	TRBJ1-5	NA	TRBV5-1	TGCGCCAGCAGCTTCTCAGGGGGCAATCAGCCCCAGCATTTT	CASSFSGGNQPQHF
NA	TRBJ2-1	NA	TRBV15	TGTGCCACCAGCTGGGACACTGGCTCCTACAATGAGCAGTTCTTC	CATSWDTGSYNEQFF
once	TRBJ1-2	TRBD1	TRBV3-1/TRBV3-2	TGTGCCAGCAGCCCCGGGACAGCCAGAGGAACCTATGGCTACACCTTC	CASSPGTARGTYGYTF
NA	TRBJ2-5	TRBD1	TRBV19	TGTGCCAGTAGGGGGACAGGGGAGAGGGCCCAGTACTTC	CASRGTGERAQYF
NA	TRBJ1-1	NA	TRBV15	TGTGCCACCAGCTACGGGCGGGCCGGGCTAAACACTGAAGCTTTCTTT	CATSYGRAGLNTEAFF
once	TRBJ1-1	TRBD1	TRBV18	TGTGCCAGCTCCCCCGACAGGGGGAACGAAGCTTTCTTT	CASSPDRGNEAFF
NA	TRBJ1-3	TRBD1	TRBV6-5	TGTGCCAGCAGCGCGGGACAGCGTACTGGAAACACCATATATTTT	CASSAGQRTGNTIYF
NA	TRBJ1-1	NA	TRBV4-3	TGCGCCAGCAGCCAAGGGGACAACTGGAACACTGAAGCTTTCTTT	CASSQGDNWNTEAFF
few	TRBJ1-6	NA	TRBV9	TGTGCCAGTGGGGAGGGGGGAAGCTCACCCCTCCACTTT	CASGEGGSSPLHF
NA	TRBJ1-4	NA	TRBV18	TGTGCCAGCTCACCAAGGGGACTTAATGAAAAACTGTTTTTT	CASSPRGLNEKLFF
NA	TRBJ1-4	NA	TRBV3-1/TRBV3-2	TGTGCCAGCAGCCCTTCCGGGACACCGAGAGAAAAACTGTTTTTT	CASSPSGTPREKLFF
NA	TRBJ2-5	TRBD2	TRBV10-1	TGCGCCAGCAGTGCTAGCGGTTCACAAGAGACCCAGTACTTC	CASSASGSQETQYF
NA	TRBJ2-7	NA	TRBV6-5	TGTGCCAGTCCGGGGGACGCCGGGTACGAGCAGTACTTC	CASPGDAGYEQYF
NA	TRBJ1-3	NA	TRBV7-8	TGTGCCAGCAGCTTATCCTGGGGCCAGGTGTTCGGAAACACCATATATTTT	CASSLSWGQVFGNTIYF
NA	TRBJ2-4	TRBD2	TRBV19	TGTGCCAGTCGATCGGGGGGTTCCCGCCTAAACATTCAGTACTTC	CASRSGGSRLNIQYF
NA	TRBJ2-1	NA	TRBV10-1	TGCGCCAGCAGTGGGAGCGGGAATGAGCAGTTCTTC	CASSGSGNEQFF
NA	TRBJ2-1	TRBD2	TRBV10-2	TGCGCCAGCAGTGGAACCGGGACTAGCGGGGGGATAAATGAGCAGTTCTTC	CASSGTGTSGGINEQFF
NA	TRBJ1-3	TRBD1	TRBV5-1	TGCGCCAGCAGGACCGGGACAGGGTCTGGAAACACCATATATTTT	CASRTGTGSGNTIYF
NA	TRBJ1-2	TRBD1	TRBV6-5	TGTGCCAGCAGTTACCTTGCGACAGGGAACTATGGCTACACCTTC	CASSYLATGNYGYTF